This TCR beta chain was retrieved from a study of CD8 T cells in Susac syndrome. The CDR3 contains 14 residues. Germline V gene sequence: CDR1 PRHDT, CDR2 FYEKMQ (reference sequence). Findings and limits, study-wide: Expansion of Susac CD8+ clones peaked in TEMRA cells and in active patients.

FACS was used to enrich TEMRA cells, whereas the CD8+ and CD4+ T cells were obtained by negative isolation. About 0.5 to 1 ug RNA was reverse transcribed with random hexamers. Amplification of TCR beta CDR3 by immunoSEQ multiplex PCR spanned 54 Vbeta and 13 Jbeta. TCRdb passed the immunoSEQ multiplex PCR reads through MiXCR, listing each CDR3 protein once. The table has 70,000 to 95,000 distinct CDR3 sequences, over 85% seen once. For this clonotype: No antigen is known for it. The germline gene is not matched at one end of the junction; a read error may be the cause.

The origin of this receptor is a human donor with Susac syndrome. Sample: CD8+ T cells from PBMCs. The chain links TRBV13 to TRBJ1-1; unclear D gene. The CDR3 loop is CANSFGRGGTEAFF. The CDR3 DNA sequence: TGTGCCAACAGCTTCGGACGGGGAGGAACTGAAGCTTTCTTT. Full variable domain (missing parts from reference TRBV13 and TRBJ1-1): AAGVIQSPRHLIKEKRETATLKCYPIPRHDTVYWYQQGPGQDPQFLISFYEKMQSDKGSIPDRFSAQQFSDYHSELNMSSLELGDSALYFCANSFGRGGTEAFFGQGTRLTVV.